A single sample gave rise to the 25 T cell receptor beta chains below, sequenced in a study of blood T cells in healthy people across ages. Then a second PCR, running about 6 to 12 cycles, was carried out with a sample-barcoded 5' primer and a J-beta primer mix. MiXCR was run by TCRdb on the 5' RACE reads, yielding one entry per CDR3 protein. The data hold approximately 730,000 distinct CDR3 sequences, with around half observed a single time. The specimen was blood. The receptors stem from an older man in good health.

This clonotype appeared a few times. The chain combines TRBV20-1 with TRBJ2-4, with TRBD1 as a possible D gene (5 bases). Germline lookup yields CDR1 DFQATT and CDR2 SNEGSKA (reference sequence). The CDR3 extends over 14 amino acids. The ends were cut back, 2 bases at V and 6 bases at J, with 14 bases in the middle. CDR3 in DNA: TGCAGTGCTAGATCCCCCAGGGATTCAAACATTCAGTACTTC. Translating it yields CSARSPRDSNIQYF.

A few counts support this clonotype. The rearrangement links TRBV20-1 to TRBJ2-7, with 7 positions matching TRBD1. Germline V gives CDR1 DFQATT, CDR2 SNEGSKA (reference sequence). The CDR3 covers 15 residues. V trimming: 1 base; J trimming: 3 bases; junction bases outside the gene matches: 9. DNA for the CDR3: TGCAGTGCTAGAGCCGTGACAGGGTCGAACTACGAGCAGTACTTC. This gives the protein CSARAVTGSNYEQYF.

The chain links TRBV5-1 to TRBJ2-7, with a tentative D call TRBD1 (5 bases). V was pared by 0 bases and J by 3 bases, with 10 bases between. CDR3 length equals 14 residues. In germline, CDR1 is SGHRS, CDR2 YFSETQ. The CDR3 DNA sequence: TGCGCCAGCAGCTTGGGCAGGGCGTACTACGAGCAGTACTTC. It yields the protein CASSLGRAYYEQYF.

V usage is TRBV24-1 and J usage is TRBJ2-5; 10 bases are shared with TRBD1. V shed 0 bases and J 5 bases; nucleotides not matched to a gene: 8. In germline, CDR1 is KGHDR, CDR2 SFDVKD. This CDR3 is built from 17 residues. CDR3 nucleotide sequence: TGTGCCACCAGTGATTTGCAAAGGACAGGGGGTTTGGAGACCCAGTACTTC. Amino acids: CATSDLQRTGGLETQYF.

This sequence joins TRBV24-1 and TRBJ2-1; 9 positions agree with TRBD1. CDR1 and CDR2 (germline): KGHDR, SFDVKD. CDR3 length: 15 residues. J gave up 5 bases and V 4 bases, and 5 bases lay outside the gene matches. CDR3 in DNA: TGTGCCACCAGTGAACGACAGGGGGTGAACAATGAGCAGTTCTTC. Its protein is CATSERQGVNNEQFF.

This clonotype ranks as medium-sized. The CDR3 here is CAIGGLAGYEQYF. The CDR3 region has the DNA TGTGCCATCGGGGGACTAGCGGGCTACGAGCAGTACTTC. The J gene is TRBJ2-7, the V gene TRBV10-3; TRBD2 aligns across 12 bases. The ends lost 8 bases at V and 3 bases at J; junction bases unmatched: 2. Germline V CDR1 and CDR2: ENHRY, SYGVKD. CDR3 length: 13 amino acids.

This sequence joins TRBV28 and TRBJ1-4, with 7 bases fitting TRBD1. The CDR3 is 16 amino acids. Trimming at V came to 9 bases and at J to 0 bases, leaving 10 bases not matched to a gene. In germline, CDR1 is MDHEN, CDR2 SYDVKM. The DNA for the CDR3 is TGTGCCAGTAATCTCCGGGACAGTCCAACTAATGAAAAACTGTTTTTT. Translated: CASNLRDSPTNEKLFF.

This clonotype showed up just a few times. This chain connects TRBV2 to TRBJ1-2, with D unresolved. This CDR3 has 10 residues. Trimming took off 7 bases at V and 13 bases at J, with 13 bases between the two ends. Per the germline V gene, CDR1 is SNHLY and CDR2 is FYNNEI. The CDR3 nucleotides read TGTGCCAGCATCGGGAGCGACTGCACCTTC. Protein: CASIGSDCTF.

The chain has TRBV29-1 and TRBJ2-5, with 8 bases lining up with TRBD1. This CDR3 region has 13 residues. Germline trimming cut 3 bases from V and 5 bases from J; bases unmatched to any gene: 5. The germline V gene has CDR1 SQVTM and CDR2 ANQGSEA. CDR3 sequence: CSVERQGRETQYF. The CDR3 DNA reads TGCAGCGTTGAGAGACAGGGGAGGGAGACCCAGTACTTC.

This clonotype showed up just a few times. The chain employs TRBV21-1 and TRBJ2-7; the table's TRBD2 call for D was not verified on the DNA. TRBV21-1 constitutes a pseudogene. CDR3 size: 17 residues. CDR3 region: CASSKWGLARITYEQYF. CDR3 nucleotide sequence: TGTGCCAGCAGCAAATGGGGACTAGCGAGAATCACCTACGAGCAGTACTTC.

This clonotype was detected only a few times. J is TRBJ2-5 and V is TRBV9, with 12 nucleotides matching TRBD2. Germline values: CDR1 SGDLS, CDR2 YYNGEE. The CDR3 spans 15 residues. DNA of the CDR3: TGTGCGAGTGCACTAGCGGGAGGAAGTGTGGAGACCCAGTACTTC. Translation: CASALAGGSVETQYF.

This clonotype was seen a few times. The chain employs TRBV7-9 and TRBJ2-1; a weak D match, TRBD1 (5 bases). V was shortened by 3 bases and J by 0 bases, with 9 bases between the two germline ends. The CDR3 spans 15 residues. Germline assignment: CDR1 SEHNR and CDR2 FQNEAQ (reference sequence). The CDR3 sequence: CASSFRGLSYNEQFF. The CDR3 coding sequence is TGTGCCAGCAGCTTTAGGGGTCTCTCCTACAATGAGCAGTTCTTC. Filled out from reference TRBV7-9 and TRBJ2-1, the complete variable domain reads DTGVSQNPRHKITKRGQNVTFRCDPISEHNRLYWYRQTLGQGPEFLTYFQNEAQLEKSRLLSDRFSAERPKGSFSTLEIQRTEQGDSAMYLCASSFRGLSYNEQFFGPGTRLTVL.

The rearrangement links TRBV27 to TRBJ1-2, with TRBD1 matching 7 bases. Germline lookup yields CDR1 MNHEY and CDR2 SMNVEV (reference sequence). The CDR3 spans 13 residues. V shed 10 bases and J 6 bases; nucleotides not matched to a gene: 11. The CDR3 DNA sequence: TGTGCCACCGGGACAGCCCCGGGCGATGGCTACACCTTC. Amino acids: CATGTAPGDGYTF.

In DNA, the CDR3 is TGTGCCAGCAGCCAAGCCCGGGGACTAGCGGGAGGGAGCACAGATACGCAGTATTTT. Translation: CASSQARGLAGGSTDTQYF. The genes are TRBV4-2 and TRBJ2-3; TRBD2 matches 16 bases. V trimming: 1 base; J trimming: 0 bases; junction bases outside the gene matches: 4. This CDR3 has 19 residues. CDR1 and CDR2 from the germline V gene are LGHNA and YNFKEQ.

The chain is built from TRBV15 and TRBJ2-1; 14 bases fit TRBD2. J was trimmed by 7 bases and V by 1 base; bases with no gene match: 3. CDR3 length: 16 residues. The germline CDR1 and CDR2 sequences are LNHNV and YYDKDF (reference sequence). The CDR3 spells CATSRVGTSGRNEQFF. The CDR3 bases are TGTGCCACCAGCAGAGTGGGGACTAGCGGGAGAAATGAGCAGTTCTTC.

The sample holds a few counts of this clonotype. As DNA, the CDR3 is TGTGCCAGCAGTACTCCGGGTTCCTCGCTTAGATCTGGCTACACCTTC. The encoded protein is CASSTPGSSLRSGYTF. This rearrangement joins TRBV6-2 or TRBV6-3 to TRBJ1-2; D unclear. This CDR3 has 16 residues. Trimming took off 5 bases at V and 7 bases at J, with 23 bases between the two ends. Germline assignment: CDR1 MNHEY and CDR2 SVGEGT.

Concerning this clonotype itself: A much bigger clone sits one base away, suggesting this may be a read error. CDR3 residues: CSASSGWNQETRYF. The CDR3 nucleotides read TGCAGTGCTAGTAGCGGGTGGAACCAAGAGACCCGGTACTTC. The chain couples TRBV20-1 to TRBJ2-5, with 7 bases fitting TRBD2. The length of the CDR3 is 14 residues. CDR1 is DFQATT, CDR2 SNEGSKA, per germline (reference sequence).

This chain connects TRBV27 to TRBJ2-5, with 10 bases identical to TRBD2. The J call may be mistaken, given a closer DNA end match to TRBJ2-7. The CDR3 covers 14 residues. Germline CDR1 is MNHEY and CDR2 is SMNVEV (reference sequence). The DNA for the CDR3 is TGTGCCAGCAGTACAGCGGGAGGGCCCTACGAGCAGTACTTC. This sequence encodes CASSTAGGPYEQYF.

The chain employs TRBV20-1 and TRBJ1-1; 10 bases are shared with TRBD1. Germline V CDR1 and CDR2: DFQATT, SNEGSKA (reference sequence). The CDR3 has 16 residues. After removal of 2 bases from V and 2 bases from J, the junction contained 8 bases not matched to a gene. The CDR3 here is CSARPVRQGANTEAFF. In nucleotides, the CDR3 is TGCAGTGCTAGACCGGTTCGACAGGGGGCAAACACTGAAGCTTTCTTT.

J is TRBJ2-5 and V is TRBV5-1; 11 bases are a match to TRBD1. V lost 4 bases to trimming and J lost 3 bases; unmatched junction nucleotides: 5. The germline V gene has CDR1 SGHRS and CDR2 YFSETQ. The CDR3 runs to 15 residues. The CDR3 DNA is TGCGCCAGCAGCGGGACAGGGGGAATAGAAGAGACCCAGTACTTC. Translating gives CASSGTGGIEETQYF. Together with reference TRBV5-1 and TRBJ2-5, the CDR3 gives the full variable domain: KAGVTQTPRYLIKTRGQQVTLSCSPISGHRSVSWYQQTPGQGLQFLFEYFSETQRNKGNFPGRFSGRQFSNSRSEMNVSTLELGDSALYLCASSGTGGIEETQYFGPGTRLLVL.

This clonotype was found a few times. The chain is built from TRBV5-1 and TRBJ2-3, with TRBD2 as a possible D gene (5 bases). Germline-derived CDR1 and CDR2 are SGHRS and YFSETQ. This CDR3 has 14 amino acids. The ends were cut back, 0 bases at V and 6 bases at J, with 11 bases in the middle. CDR3 in amino acids: CASSLGTRADTQYF. CDR3 bases: TGCGCCAGCAGCTTGGGCACTAGGGCGGATACGCAGTATTTT.

The rearrangement links TRBV9 to TRBJ2-3, with 7 bases fitting TRBD2. The CDR3 sequence is 15 residues long. Germline assignment: CDR1 SGDLS and CDR2 YYNGEE. V lost 4 bases and J lost 1; bases outside the gene matches: 6. As DNA, the CDR3 is TGTGCCAGCAGCTCGGGGGAGGGTCGCACAGATACGCAGTATTTT. Translated: CASSSGEGRTDTQYF.

The chain has TRBV24-1 and TRBJ2-2; 7 bases fit TRBD2. CDR1 and CDR2 (germline): KGHDR, SFDVKD. V shed 3 bases, J shed 3 bases, and the junction held 3 bases outside the gene matches. CDR3 size: 15 residues. As DNA, the CDR3 is TGTGCCACCAGTGATCGGGGGGATTACACCGGGGAGCTGTTTTTT. Encoded protein: CATSDRGDYTGELFF.

The chain is built from TRBV5-4 and TRBJ2-7; D is undetermined. The end of the DNA is better explained by TRBJ2-5, so the J call may be wrong. Germline V lookup: CDR1 SGHNT, CDR2 YYREEE (reference sequence). The CDR3 consists of 14 residues. Here the CDR3 reads CASSLPSLGETQYF. The DNA of the CDR3 is TGTGCCAGCAGCTTGCCGTCGCTGGGGGAGACCCAGTACTTC.

This clonotype was recorded many times. This chain uses TRBV10-1 with TRBJ1-1; no firm D call. V was cut by 2 bases and J by 1 base, with 8 bases left in between. There are 14 residues in the CDR3. Germline values: CDR1 WNHNN, CDR2 SYGVQD (reference sequence). CDR3 nucleotides: TGCGCCAGCAGTGAGGGGTTGGGGAACACTGAAGCTTTCTTT. Its protein is CASSEGLGNTEAFF.